These 15 T cell receptor beta chains were all obtained from the same sample, sequenced in a study of T cells after yellow fever vaccination. Using its own MiXCR run on the 5' RACE reads, TCRdb lists one record per CDR3 protein. The top ten hold roughly 18% of the sample, which has about 340,000 distinct CDR3 sequences, 7.5% to 9% seen once. Here the sequenced sample was PBMCs, taken on the day of the first yellow fever vaccination. Every receptor here comes from a young man who received the YFV17D yellow fever vaccine.

This chain links TRBV6-1 with TRBJ2-7; a weak D match, TRBD1 (6 bases). Trimming pared 7 bases from V and 2 bases from J, leaving 21 bases between. Germline loops: CDR1 MNHNS, CDR2 SASEGT. This CDR3 has 16 amino acids. CDR3 sequence reads: CASTTLLGRTAYEQYF. The CDR3 DNA reads TGTGCCAGCACCACCTTGCTGGGCAGGACAGCCTACGAGCAGTACTTC.

The rearrangement uses TRBV7-2 and TRBJ2-7, with a possible D match to TRBD1 (7 bases). This CDR3 comprises 14 residues. Germline lookup yields CDR1 SGHTA and CDR2 FQGNSA. The V gene lost 8 bases and the J gene lost 7 bases, with 21 bases spanning the gap. For the CDR3, the DNA is TGTGCCAGCGGTTCTAGACAGGGAGGACTTGAGCAGTACTTC. Its translation is CASGSRQGGLEQYF.

The sample holds a few counts of this clonotype. The rearrangement joins TRBV6-5 to TRBJ2-6, with D unclear. Germline CDR1 reads MNHEY; CDR2 reads SVGAGI. The CDR3 runs 14 residues. Trimming pared 3 bases from V and 1 base from J, leaving 4 bases between. This CDR3 is CASSYGSGANVLTF. For the CDR3, the DNA is TGTGCCAGCAGTTATGGTTCTGGGGCCAACGTCCTGACTTTC.

V is TRBV4-1 and J is TRBJ1-2, with 7 positions matching TRBD1. The CDR3 spans 16 residues. Germline trimming cut 1 base from V and 7 bases from J; bases unmatched to any gene: 12. CDR1 MGHRA and CDR2 YSYEKL come from the germline V gene. The CDR3 spells CASSQAAYRDSFGYTF. CDR3 DNA sequence: TGCGCCAGCAGCCAAGCTGCCTACCGGGACAGTTTTGGCTACACCTTC.

The sample holds many counts of this clonotype. Written as DNA, the CDR3 is TGTGCCAGCAGCAACAGGGCTTATGGCTACACCTTC. Its translation is CASSNRAYGYTF. The chain employs TRBV12-3 or TRBV12-4 and TRBJ1-2, with D possibly TRBD1 on 6 matching bases. V was clipped by 6 bases and J by 5 bases, with 10 bases between them. This CDR3 is built from 12 residues.

This clonotype was found many times. The chain uses TRBV5-1 and TRBJ2-5; D unresolved. Trimming removed 1 base at V and 5 bases at J, with 12 bases between. Germline V gives CDR1 SGHRS, CDR2 YFSETQ. The CDR3 spans 14 residues. CDR3 sequence: CASSLSWLGETQYF. The CDR3 DNA sequence: TGCGCCAGCAGCTTGTCGTGGCTAGGCGAGACCCAGTACTTC. Complete variable domain (other parts from reference TRBV5-1 and TRBJ2-5): KAGVTQTPRYLIKTRGQQVTLSCSPISGHRSVSWYQQTPGQGLQFLFEYFSETQRNKGNFPGRFSGRQFSNSRSEMNVSTLELGDSALYLCASSLSWLGETQYFGPGTRLLVL.

The sample holds a few counts of this clonotype. The V and J genes are TRBV18 and TRBJ2-7; D is unresolved. Trimming pared 2 bases from V and 5 bases from J, leaving 13 bases between. From germline, CDR1 is KGHSH and CDR2 LQKENI. The CDR3 contains 14 residues. The CDR3 sequence is CASSPMGYENEQYF. DNA for the CDR3: TGTGCCAGCTCACCAATGGGGTACGAGAACGAGCAGTACTTC. Filled out from reference TRBV18 and TRBJ2-7, the complete variable domain reads NAGVMQNPRHLVRRRGQEARLRCSPMKGHSHVYWYRQLPEEGLKFMVYLQKENIIDESGMPKERFSAEFPKEGPSILRIQQVVRGDSAAYFCASSPMGYENEQYFGPGTRLTVT.

This clonotype appeared many times. The CDR3 DNA reads as TGTGCCAGCAGCTACGACAGCAGGGGGCATGAGCAGTTCTTC. Translated, it gives CASSYDSRGHEQFF. The chain is built from TRBV11-2 and TRBJ2-1; TRBD1 matches at 8 bases. Germline V gives CDR1 SGHAT, CDR2 FQNNGV. The CDR3 sequence is 14 residues long. The V segment lost 4 bases and the J segment 8 bases; nucleotides outside the gene matches: 7.

This clonotype has a handful of counts. The chain combines TRBV5-1 with TRBJ2-1; 7 bases agree with TRBD1. J was trimmed by 5 bases and V by 0 bases; bases with no gene match: 2. CDR1 SGHRS and CDR2 YFSETQ come from the germline V gene. The CDR3 contains 14 residues. This CDR3 is CASSLVDRDNEQFF. The CDR3 nucleotides read TGCGCCAGCAGCTTGGTAGACAGGGACAATGAGCAGTTCTTC.

This clonotype has ten or more counts. The CDR3 is CASSSRLGGGTDTQYF. The CDR3 DNA sequence: TGTGCCAGCAGCTCCCGACTTGGAGGGGGCACAGATACGCAGTATTTT. The rearrangement joins TRBV7-8 to TRBJ2-3, with a possible D match to TRBD2 (6 bases). The CDR3 covers 16 residues. Germline V gene sequence: CDR1 SGHVS, CDR2 FQNEAQ. The V gene lost 4 bases and the J gene lost 1 base, with 15 bases spanning the gap.

This clonotype occurred a few times. This sequence joins TRBV29-1 and TRBJ2-6; the D gene is possibly TRBD1 (6 bases). The CDR3 runs to 16 residues. The germline V gene has CDR1 SQVTM and CDR2 ANQGSEA. The germline V and J ends were trimmed by 1 base and 0 bases, with 10 bases remaining between them. The CDR3 loop is CSVEATGFSGANVLTF. CDR3 sequence (DNA): TGCAGCGTTGAAGCTACAGGGTTCTCTGGGGCCAACGTCCTGACTTTC. Filled out from reference TRBV29-1 and TRBJ2-6, the complete variable domain reads SAVISQKPSRDICQRGTSLTIQCQVDSQVTMMFWYRQQPGQSLTLIATANQGSEATYESGFVIDKFPISRPNLTFSTLTVSNMSPEDSSIYLCSVEATGFSGANVLTFGAGSRLTVL.

This clonotype was detected only a few times. This chain uses TRBV6-1 with TRBJ2-3; tentatively, D is TRBD1 or TRBD2 (5 bases each). The CDR3 spans 15 residues. Germline loops: CDR1 MNHNS, CDR2 SASEGT. Trimming cost V 3 bases and J 2 bases, with 12 bases left between them. CDR3 coding DNA: TGTGCCAGCAGTGATTGGGGGAGAGACACAGATACGCAGTATTTT. Its protein product is CASSDWGRDTDTQYF.

The V and J genes are TRBV7-9 and TRBJ2-1, with a tentative D call TRBD1 (6 bases). The V gene lost 5 bases and the J gene lost 5 bases, with 13 bases spanning the gap. This CDR3 is 14 amino acids long. The germline gives CDR1 SEHNR, CDR2 FQNEAQ (reference sequence). The CDR3: CASSRGTSNNEQFF. Here the CDR3 DNA reads TGTGCCAGCAGCCGAGGGACAAGCAACAATGAGCAGTTCTTC.

The J gene is TRBJ2-3, the V gene TRBV5-4; TRBD2 matches at 14 bases. The V segment lost 5 bases and the J segment 4 bases; nucleotides outside the gene matches: 9. The CDR3 spans 17 residues. Per germline, CDR1 SGHNT and CDR2 YYREEE (reference sequence). The CDR3 sequence is CASRPPTSGGAADTQYF. DNA for the CDR3: TGTGCCAGCAGACCGCCGACTAGCGGGGGGGCCGCAGATACGCAGTATTTT.

The chain couples TRBV6-1 to TRBJ2-3, with 9 bases that match TRBD1. With 8 bases clipped from V and 6 bases from J, the junction kept 0 bases outside the gene matches. The CDR3 length is 11 residues. CDR1 and CDR2 from the germline V gene are MNHNS and SASEGT. The CDR3 sequence is CASGQGDTQYF. Written as DNA, the CDR3 is TGTGCCAGCGGACAGGGGGATACGCAGTATTTT.